This is a list of T cell receptor beta chains from one sample in a study of T cells in Graves' hyperthyroidism and ophthalmopathy. TCRdb used MiXCR to reprocess the multiplex PCR reads, holding one entry per CDR3 protein. The repertoire holds around 690,000 distinct CDR3 sequences, with 15% to 20% as singletons. The sequenced material came from blood. The origin of the receptors is a man in his fifties with Graves' hyperthyroidism. The CDR3 runs from the conserved cysteine through the conserved F or W. Each record gives: D gene, V gene, clone size, J gene, CDR3 protein, CDR3 DNA. A D gene is named only where the DNA matches it firmly. The size entry is marked missing in some rows and otherwise reads once, few, many or a size class.

>.|TRBV18|many|TRBJ2-2
CASSIRGELFF
TGTGCCAGCTCAATAAGAGGGGAGCTGTTTTTT
>.|TRBV30|.|TRBJ2-5
CAWSVEVTQYF
TGTGCCTGGAGTGTGGAGGTGACCCAGTACTTC
>.|TRBV7-2|many|TRBJ1-6
CASSRRARARNSPLHF
TGTGCCAGCAGCCGCCGGGCCAGGGCCAGAAATTCACCCCTCCACTTT
>.|TRBV3-1|.|TRBJ2-3
CASNLRPNTDTQYF
TGTGCCAGCAACCTTCGACCGAACACAGATACGCAGTATTTT
>TRBD2|TRBV20-1|many|TRBJ2-1
CSAGDSSGRAYNEQFF
TGCAGTGCTGGAGATTCTAGCGGGAGGGCCTACAATGAGCAGTTCTTC
>.|TRBV2|many|TRBJ2-2
CASTLLAGRTGELFF
TGTGCCAGCACCTTATTAGCAGGGAGGACCGGGGAGCTGTTTTTT
>TRBD2|TRBV7-3|.|TRBJ2-3
CVSSPGGGSTDTQYF
TGTGTCAGCAGCCCCGGGGGGGGTTCCACAGATACGCAGTATTTT
>.|TRBV12-3/TRBV12-4|many|TRBJ1-1
CASSPDRPITEAFF
TGTGCCAGCAGCCCCGACAGGCCGATCACTGAAGCTTTCTTT
>TRBD1|TRBV20-1|few|TRBJ2-1
CSAFPGQAPNEQFF
TGCAGTGCTTTCCCCGGACAGGCCCCAAATGAGCAGTTCTTC
>.|TRBV6-1|.|TRBJ2-7
CASSRNGFRVLSYEQYF
TGTGCCAGCAGTCGCAATGGCTTCAGGGTTTTGTCCTACGAGCAGTACTTC
>.|TRBV30|few|TRBJ1-5
CAWSDGDGVPQHF
TGTGCCTGGAGTGACGGGGACGGGGTGCCCCAGCATTTT
>.|TRBV28|.|TRBJ2-2
CASSPQVGTNTGELFF
TGTGCCAGCAGTCCCCAGGTGGGAACGAACACCGGGGAGCTGTTTTTT
>TRBD2|TRBV27|many|TRBJ2-1
CASSKTSGRIYNEQFF
TGTGCCAGCAGTAAGACTAGCGGGAGGATTTACAATGAGCAGTTCTTC
>.|TRBV6-1|.|TRBJ1-2
CASSPHGREDYGYTF
TGTGCCAGCAGTCCCCATGGCAGGGAGGACTATGGCTACACCTTC
>TRBD1|TRBV6-5|many|TRBJ2-7
CASSYSDRGGYEQYF
TGTGCCAGCAGTTACTCAGACAGGGGAGGTTACGAGCAGTACTTC
>.|TRBV24-1|many|TRBJ1-6
CATSPGSNSPLHF
TGTGCCACCAGTCCCGGGAGTAATTCACCCCTCCACTTT
>.|TRBV30|few|TRBJ1-3
CASNSGFSGNTIYF
TGTGCCTCCAATAGCGGATTCTCTGGAAACACCATATATTTT
>TRBD2|TRBV30|once|TRBJ2-1
CAWGKREGPYNEQFF
TGTGCCTGGGGAAAGCGGGAAGGCCCCTACAATGAGCAGTTCTTC
>TRBD2|TRBV3-1|.|TRBJ2-7
CASSQVLAPYEQYF
TGTGCCAGCAGCCAAGTACTAGCGCCCTACGAGCAGTACTTC
>.|TRBV27|few|TRBJ1-2
CASSYRSSNYGYTF
TGTGCCAGCAGTTATCGTTCTTCTAACTATGGCTACACCTTC
>.|TRBV7-9|.|TRBJ1-4
CASSLGESNEKLFF
TGTGCCAGCAGCTTAGGGGAGTCAAATGAAAAACTGTTTTTT
>.|TRBV3-1|.|TRBJ1-5
CASSQGNINQPQHF
TGTGCCAGCAGCCAGGGAAATATCAATCAGCCCCAGCATTTT
>TRBD1|TRBV30|few|TRBJ2-1
CARTGGAYNEQFF
TGTGCCCGGACAGGGGGCGCCTACAATGAGCAGTTCTTC
>.|TRBV20-1|many|TRBJ2-1
CSARVRGSYNEQFF
TGCAGTGCTAGAGTACGGGGTTCCTACAATGAGCAGTTCTTC
>TRBD2|TRBV19|.|TRBJ2-1
CASSIAGGSLVSSYNEQFF
TGTGCCAGTAGTATAGCGGGAGGGTCCCTTGTGAGCTCCTACAATGAGCAGTTCTTC
>TRBD1|TRBV7-3|.|TRBJ1-5
CASSLSQGQGLIEDQPQHF
TGTGCCAGCAGCTTATCACAGGGACAGGGTTTAATCGAGGATCAGCCCCAGCATTTT
>TRBD1|TRBV5-1|.|TRBJ2-5
CASSSRGTGPETQYF
TGCGCCAGCAGCAGCCGTGGGACAGGGCCCGAGACCCAGTACTTC
>.|TRBV5-1|.|TRBJ2-7
CASSLAGTPHEQYF
TGCGCCAGCAGCTTGGCCGGGACACCCCACGAGCAGTACTTC
>TRBD1|TRBV24-1|few|TRBJ1-5
CATSDHGDRGTSNQPQHF
TGTGCCACCAGTGACCACGGGGACAGGGGGACATCCAATCAGCCCCAGCATTTT
>.|TRBV28|many|TRBJ2-1
CASSLFRRAASNEQFF
TGTGCCAGCAGTTTATTTAGGCGGGCAGCTAGCAATGAGCAGTTCTTC
>.|TRBV5-1|many|TRBJ1-2
CASSLRPTGNYGYTF
TGCGCCAGCAGCTTGCGTCCGACGGGGAACTATGGCTACACCTTC
>.|TRBV2|many|TRBJ2-5
CASSEARGSQETQYF
TGTGCCAGCAGTGAAGCGCGGGGTTCCCAAGAGACCCAGTACTTC
>.|TRBV7-9|many|TRBJ2-5
CASSLNQLNQETQYF
TGTGCCAGCAGCTTAAACCAGCTGAACCAAGAGACCCAGTACTTC
>.|TRBV24-1|.|TRBJ2-3
CATSDPTLNSNPSTDTQYF
TGTGCCACCAGTGACCCCACGTTGAATTCCAACCCCAGCACAGATACGCAGTATTTT
>TRBD2|TRBV30|few|TRBJ2-7
CAWSVWLAGARDSYEQYF
TGTGCCTGGAGTGTATGGCTAGCGGGAGCCCGGGACTCCTACGAGCAGTACTTC
>TRBD1|TRBV28|many|TRBJ2-6
CASRSTGHGANVLTF
TGTGCCAGCAGGTCGACAGGGCACGGGGCCAACGTCCTGACTTTC
>TRBD1|TRBV6-1|many|TRBJ2-7
CASSRDRRNHEQYF
TGTGCCAGCAGTAGGGACAGGCGTAACCACGAGCAGTACTTC
>TRBD1|TRBV7-2|.|TRBJ2-6
CASSLYRGPSGANVLTF
TGTGCCAGCAGCTTATACAGGGGGCCCTCTGGGGCCAACGTCCTGACTTTC
>.|TRBV7-9|many|TRBJ2-1
CAVAGLLYNEQFF
TGTGCAGTGGCGGGGCTTTTATACAATGAGCAGTTCTTC
>TRBD2|TRBV30|.|TRBJ2-2
CAWSTGTSGRAGELFF
TGTGCCTGGAGTACTGGGACTAGCGGCCGGGCCGGGGAGCTGTTTTTT
>.|TRBV7-3|few|TRBJ2-3
CASGTPSTDTQYF
TGTGCCAGCGGGACACCTAGCACAGATACGCAGTATTTT
>TRBD1|TRBV20-1|many|TRBJ1-5
CSARKAGTGFNQPQHF
TGCAGTGCTAGAAAAGCGGGGACAGGGTTCAATCAGCCCCAGCATTTT
>.|TRBV7-9|many|TRBJ2-5
CASSTGLSQETQYF
TGTGCCAGCAGCACAGGGTTATCGCAAGAGACCCAGTACTTC
>.|TRBV18|few|TRBJ1-1
CASSPINTHKNTEAFF
TGTGCCAGCTCACCAATCAACACCCATAAGAACACTGAAGCTTTCTTT
>.|TRBV19|.|TRBJ2-2
CASSIGQIGFHTGELFF
TGTGCCAGTAGTATTGGCCAGATAGGGTTCCACACCGGGGAGCTGTTTTTT
>TRBD2|TRBV6-2/TRBV6-3|few|TRBJ2-6
CASSTIAGGPSGANVLTF
TGTGCCAGCAGTACAATAGCGGGAGGGCCCTCTGGGGCCAACGTCCTGACTTTC
>.|TRBV2|many|TRBJ2-2
CAGSGGGRVDTGELFF
TGTGCCGGAAGCGGAGGGGGGCGCGTGGACACCGGGGAGCTGTTTTTT
>.|TRBV6-5|many|TRBJ1-1
CASSYSPKGYTEAFF
TGTGCCAGCAGTTACTCCCCAAAGGGCTACACTGAAGCTTTCTTT